This T cell receptor beta chain was identified during a study of T cell changes during pregnancy in multiple sclerosis (dated by TCRdb to about 2019). A note on the overall study: In women with multiple sclerosis, the researchers looked at how the T cell repertoire shifted as pregnancy progressed.

Regarding this clone: Its antigen target is currently unknown. Qualities for individual bases were not recorded, and no much larger clone is one base off.

Libraries were made using the immunoSEQ multiplex PCR assay. Sourced from immuneACCESS, this table was stored by TCRdb with only in-frame sequences that have V and J called. A share of the clones is absent; for the studies checked, an unresolved V gene accounts for under half, and the remainder has no known explanation. This sample lists some 75,000 clones; around 96% were detected once. The ten largest account for more than 1% of the sample. The sample here was peripheral blood, taken in the second trimester of pregnancy. This TCR was sampled from a female donor with multiple sclerosis, enrolled in a pregnancy study.

The DNA reads as follows: TGTGCCACCAGCGGAAGGGCGGGTCATGAGCAGTTCTTC. Translated, this is CATSGRAGHEQFF. In this chain, TRBV15 is recombined with TRBJ2-1; a tentative D match to TRBD2 spans 5 bases. The germline V gene (reference sequence) provides CDR1 LNHNV and CDR2 YYDKDF. From cysteine to phenylalanine, the CDR3 is 13 amino acids long. The entry retains the CDR3 DNA only, 39 bases that are in frame from base 1. Trimming removed 5 bases from V and 8 bases from J, leaving 13 bases between the germline ends.